Below, 19 T cell receptor beta chains from the same sample are listed, as sequenced in a study of blood T cell repertoires in COVID-19. Assay: immunoSEQ multiplex PCR; the TCRdb copy retains only in-frame clones and omits some. The table records about 310,000 clones, around 90% of them present only once. Input material: PBMCs or T cells enriched from blood (not recorded which). These receptors all stem from a woman aged 18-30 years with acute COVID-19.

The CDR3 spells CAISEGWGGSSYNSPLHF. Written as DNA, the CDR3 is TGTGCCATCAGTGAGGGTTGGGGGGGAAGCTCCTATAATTCACCCCTCCACTTT. V gene TRBV10-3 combines with J gene TRBJ1-6; maybe TRBD1 (5 bases). CDR1 and CDR2 (germline): ENHRY, SYGVKD. V lost 2 bases and J 0 bases, leaving 14 bases between the germline ends. This CDR3 contains 18 residues.

This clone was counted ten times or more. In nucleotides, the CDR3 is TGTGCCAGCAGCGCCACCGGACAGGGGAACGAAAAACTGTTTTTT. Protein sequence: CASSATGQGNEKLFF. V gene TRBV7-9 combines with J gene TRBJ1-4; 9 positions agree with TRBD1. J gave up 8 bases and V 5 bases, and 9 bases lay outside the gene matches. Per the germline V gene, CDR1 is SEHNR and CDR2 is FQNEAQ (reference sequence). CDR3 length: 15 amino acids.

V usage is TRBV6-5 and J usage is TRBJ1-6; D may be TRBD1 (5 bases). The CDR3 has 13 residues. V lost 8 bases to trimming and J lost 9 bases, with 14 bases between them. Germline CDR1 MNHEY, CDR2 SVGAGI. CDR3 bases: TGTGCCAGCGGCAGGACCGACAGTTCACCCCTCCACTTT. It translates to CASGRTDSSPLHF.

The chain links TRBV27 to TRBJ1-5; D remains ambiguous. With 3 bases removed from V and 3 bases from J, the gap between germline ends came to 12 bases. Germline assignment: CDR1 MNHEY and CDR2 SMNVEV (reference sequence). This CDR3 contains 15 residues. CDR3 sequence reads: CASSFLGRDNQPQHF. CDR3 bases: TGTGCCAGCAGTTTTTTAGGACGGGACAATCAGCCCCAGCATTTT.

The table lists this clone with a count of one. The rearrangement joins TRBV19 to TRBJ1-1, with TRBD1 matching 7 bases. Unmatched junction bases numbered 6, after V lost 5 bases and J lost 6 bases. CDR3 length equals 13 residues. Per the germline V gene, CDR1 is LNHDA and CDR2 is SQIVND (reference sequence). The CDR3 spells CASSRQGWPEAFF. CDR3 in DNA: TGTGCCAGTAGTCGACAGGGTTGGCCTGAAGCTTTCTTT.

The gene calls are TRBV5-1 and TRBJ2-1; 8 nucleotides agree with TRBD1. Trimming at V came to 0 bases and at J to 7 bases, leaving 12 bases not matched to a gene. This CDR3 has 17 amino acids. The V gene's germline CDR1 is SGHRS and CDR2 YFSETQ. The CDR3 DNA follows: TGCGCCAGCAGCTTGGCTCTCTTCGGGACAGGAGGGAATGAGCAGTTCTTC. It translates to CASSLALFGTGGNEQFF.

This chain connects TRBV28 to TRBJ1-2; D not certain. The V and J ends lost 8 bases and 0 bases respectively, with 10 bases between them. From germline, CDR1 is MDHEN and CDR2 SYDVKM. The CDR3 runs to 13 residues. The CDR3 coding sequence is TGTGCCAGCGTCACGGCGGCTAACTATGGCTACACCTTC. Encoded protein: CASVTAANYGYTF.

This clone showed up just once. The chain couples TRBV19 to TRBJ1-5; D perhaps matches TRBD1 (6 bases). CDR1 LNHDA and CDR2 SQIVND come from the germline V gene (reference sequence). V lost 2 bases, J lost 4 bases, and 12 bases lay in between. The CDR3 spans 15 residues. Here the CDR3 DNA reads TGTGCCAGTAGTATAAGGTCCAGGGGAAATCAGCCCCAGCATTTT. The encoded protein is CASSIRSRGNQPQHF.

Only a few counts were recorded for this clone. V is TRBV6-5 and J is TRBJ1-1; D is unclear. This CDR3 is 15 amino acids long. Germline CDR1 is MNHEY and CDR2 is SVGAGI. The ends were cut back, 0 bases at V and 0 bases at J, with 8 bases in the middle. CDR3 nucleotides: TGTGCCAGCAGTTACTCCAACACGTTGAACACTGAAGCTTTCTTT. This codes for CASSYSNTLNTEAFF.

The chain is built from TRBV11-2 and TRBJ2-1; 9 positions agree with TRBD2. J gave up 2 bases and V 0 bases, and 8 bases lay outside the gene matches. The germline V gene encodes CDR1 SGHAT and CDR2 FQNNGV. CDR3 length: 18 residues. The CDR3 coding sequence is TGTGCCAGCAGCTTAGACGGGCTAGCGGGACCTCCCTACAATGAGCAGTTCTTC. It translates to CASSLDGLAGPPYNEQFF.

This clone was observed a single time. The chain combines TRBV2 with TRBJ1-4; D possibly corresponds to TRBD1 (5 bases). Trimming pared 2 bases from V and 5 bases from J, leaving 15 bases between. The germline CDR1 and CDR2 sequences are SNHLY and FYNNEI. The CDR3 extends over 16 amino acids. CDR3 DNA sequence: TGTGCCAGCAGTGAACCGGGCCAGGGTTACAATGAAAAACTGTTTTTT. Translating it yields CASSEPGQGYNEKLFF. The full variable domain, its missing parts supplied by reference TRBV2 and TRBJ1-4, is EPEVTQTPSHQVTQMGQEVILRCVPISNHLYFYWYRQILGQKVEFLVSFYNNEISEKSEIFDDQFSVERPDGSNFTLKIRSTKLEDSAMYFCASSEPGQGYNEKLFFGSGTQLSVL.

The chain employs TRBV30 and TRBJ2-3, with 7 bases lining up with TRBD2. Germline loops: CDR1 GTSNPN, CDR2 SVGIG (reference sequence). The V and J ends lost 1 base and 4 bases, in that order; junction bases with no gene match: 11. The CDR3 loop spans 16 amino acids. DNA of the CDR3: TGTGCCTGGAGTGACGGCGCGGGAGTGGTCGCAGATACGCAGTATTTT. Its translation: CAWSDGAGVVADTQYF.

V usage is TRBV9 and J usage is TRBJ2-2; D may be TRBD2 (6 bases). Germline loops: CDR1 SGDLS, CDR2 YYNGEE. Trimming left V 2 bases short and J 0 bases short, with 17 bases between. The length of the CDR3 is 18 residues. The CDR3 is CASSVRDSSSANTGELFF. As DNA, the CDR3 is TGTGCCAGCAGCGTCCGGGACTCTTCATCCGCGAACACCGGGGAGCTGTTTTTT.

The chain joins TRBV7-9 to TRBJ2-1, with a possible D match to TRBD1 (6 bases). The CDR3 consists of 17 residues. Germline CDR1 reads SEHNR; CDR2 reads FQNEAQ (reference sequence). Trimming took off 6 bases at V and 12 bases at J, with 30 bases between the two ends. CDR3 amino acids: CASRSVGTGFERQGQFF. CDR3 nucleotides: TGTGCCAGCAGGTCCGTGGGAACAGGGTTCGAGAGACAAGGGCAGTTCTTC.

This clone has only one observation. The chain is built from TRBV6-5 and TRBJ2-7; weak D call: TRBD1 (6 bases). Deletions cut 4 bases from V and 3 bases from J, with 19 bases between. This CDR3 region has 16 residues. Germline CDR1 and CDR2: MNHEY and SVGAGI. This CDR3 reads CASSSGRIEGVYEQYF. As DNA, the CDR3 is TGTGCCAGCAGTTCGGGCAGGATTGAGGGGGTCTACGAGCAGTACTTC.

Here the CDR3 reads CASSSRAGALNEQFF. CDR3 DNA sequence: TGTGCCAGCAGCTCCCGAGCGGGAGCTCTCAATGAGCAGTTCTTC. V is TRBV7-9 and J is TRBJ2-1; TRBD2 matches 8 bases. The V segment lost 4 bases and the J segment 6 bases; nucleotides outside the gene matches: 8. CDR3 length: 15 residues. In germline, CDR1 is SEHNR, CDR2 FQNEAQ (reference sequence).

The gene calls are TRBV5-1 and TRBJ1-4; D possibly corresponds to TRBD1 (6 bases). Looked up from germline, CDR1 is SGHRS and CDR2 is YFSETQ. Trimming took off 4 bases at V and 8 bases at J, with 15 bases between the two ends. This CDR3 comprises 14 residues. CDR3 nucleotide sequence: TGCGCCAGCAGCCGAGGAACGGACAGAGAAAAACTGTTTTTT. This codes for CASSRGTDREKLFF.

The chain links TRBV10-3 to TRBJ2-7; unclear D gene. V lost 0 bases, J lost 3 bases, and 3 bases lay in between. The CDR3 totals 12 residues. Germline V gives CDR1 ENHRY, CDR2 SYGVKD. CDR3 bases: TGTGCCATCAGTGAGTCCCGCTACGAGCAGTACTTC. It codes for CAISESRYEQYF.

The chain uses TRBV28 and TRBJ2-5, with TRBD1 as a possible D gene (5 bases). With 10 bases removed from V and 7 bases from J, the gap between germline ends came to 19 bases. CDR3 length: 13 residues. Germline V lookup: CDR1 MDHEN, CDR2 SYDVKM. The CDR3 nucleotides read TGTGCCATCAACGACAGACGATTGTTGACCCAGTACTTC. Translation: CAINDRRLLTQYF.